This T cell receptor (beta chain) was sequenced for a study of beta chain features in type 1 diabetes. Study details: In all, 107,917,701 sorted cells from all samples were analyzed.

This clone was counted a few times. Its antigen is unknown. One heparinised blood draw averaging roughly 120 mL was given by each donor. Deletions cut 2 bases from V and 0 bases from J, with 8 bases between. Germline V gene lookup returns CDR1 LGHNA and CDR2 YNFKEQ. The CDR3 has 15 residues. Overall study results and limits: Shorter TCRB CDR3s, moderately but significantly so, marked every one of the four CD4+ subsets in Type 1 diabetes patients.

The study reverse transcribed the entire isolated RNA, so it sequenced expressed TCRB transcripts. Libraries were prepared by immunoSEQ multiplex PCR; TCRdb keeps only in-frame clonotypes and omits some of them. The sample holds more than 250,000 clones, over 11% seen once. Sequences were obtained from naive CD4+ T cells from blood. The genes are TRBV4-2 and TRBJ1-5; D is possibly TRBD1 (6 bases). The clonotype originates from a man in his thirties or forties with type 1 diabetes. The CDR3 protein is CASSQYRDSNQPQHF. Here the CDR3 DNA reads TGTGCCAGCAGCCAATACAGGGATAGCAATCAGCCCCAGCATTTT.